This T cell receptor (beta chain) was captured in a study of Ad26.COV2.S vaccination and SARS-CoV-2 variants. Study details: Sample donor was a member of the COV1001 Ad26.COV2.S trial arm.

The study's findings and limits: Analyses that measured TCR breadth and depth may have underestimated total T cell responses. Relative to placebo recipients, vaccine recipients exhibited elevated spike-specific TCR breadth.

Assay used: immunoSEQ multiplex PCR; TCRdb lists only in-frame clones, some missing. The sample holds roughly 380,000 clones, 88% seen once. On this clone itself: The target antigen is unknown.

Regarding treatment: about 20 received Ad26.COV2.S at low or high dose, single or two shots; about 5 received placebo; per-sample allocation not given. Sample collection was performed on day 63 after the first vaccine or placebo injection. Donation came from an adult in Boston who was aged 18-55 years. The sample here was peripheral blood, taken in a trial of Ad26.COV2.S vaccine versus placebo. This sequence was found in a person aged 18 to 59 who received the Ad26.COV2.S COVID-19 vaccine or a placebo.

CDR3 residues: CASSPDSAYEQYF. The DNA for the CDR3 is TGTGCCAGCAGTCCGGACAGTGCCTACGAGCAGTACTTC. The chain recombines TRBV12-3 or TRBV12-4 with TRBJ2-7, with a possible D match to TRBD1 (6 bases). Trimming took off 5 bases at V and 2 bases at J, with 10 bases between the two ends. The CDR3 spans 13 residues.